This T cell receptor (beta chain) emerged from a study of blood T cell repertoires in COVID-19. This table comes from immunoSEQ multiplex PCR, and its TCRdb copy is limited to in-frame clones, with some not included. Among about 200,000 clones, roughly 84% were seen once, and the ten largest hold 15% to 20%. It was during active infection that Seattle patients were enrolled and then longitudinally followed. Trimming removed 4 bases at V and 0 bases at J, with 12 bases between. This CDR3 is 15 amino acids long. The germline CDR1 and CDR2 sequences are SGDLS and YYNGEE. Sequenced material: peripheral blood. The chain has TRBV9 and TRBJ2-3, with D perhaps matching TRBD1 (8 bases). The sequence derives from a man between 45 and 60 years old with COVID-19, enrolled during active disease. CDR3 loop: CASSTGGASTDTQYF. CDR3 bases: TGTGCCAGCAGCACAGGGGGGGCGAGCACAGATACGCAGTATTTT.